Shown below are 20 T cell receptor beta chains from a single sample sequenced in a study of cytomegalovirus exposure and HLA in healthy donors. Only in-frame clones appear in the TCRdb table, and some are missing; sequencing was by immunoSEQ multiplex PCR. The sample gives roughly 120,000 clones, more than 70% of which show up once; less than 2.5% is in the top ten. Sequencing was carried out using PBMCs. Receptors were obtained from a young woman in good health and CMV-seronegative.

The V call is TRBV6-5, the J call TRBJ2-7, with TRBD1 matching over 8 bases. Germline V gene data show CDR1 as MNHEY and CDR2 as SVGAGI. This CDR3 region has 15 residues. With 5 bases clipped from V and 5 bases from J, the junction kept 11 bases outside the gene matches. The CDR3 region is CASSHAPDRGDEQYF. DNA of the CDR3: TGTGCCAGCAGTCATGCACCAGACAGGGGTGACGAGCAGTACTTC.

The J gene is TRBJ2-3, the V gene TRBV6-4; weak D call: TRBD1 (6 bases). Trimming left V 4 bases short and J 1 base short, with 12 bases between. This CDR3 has 15 amino acids. Germline V gene lookup returns CDR1 MRHNA and CDR2 SNTAGT. The CDR3 nucleotides are TGTGCCAGCAGTGGTCCAGGGGAAGGCACAGATACGCAGTATTTT. Translated: CASSGPGEGTDTQYF.

The chain carries TRBV9 and TRBJ2-3; TRBD2 matches 8 bases. From germline, CDR1 is SGDLS and CDR2 YYNGEE. The junction had 3 bases not matched to a gene; V was cut back by 2 bases and J by 4 bases. This CDR3 contains 14 residues. The CDR3 loop is CASSVLAGADTQYF. The CDR3 coding sequence is TGTGCCAGCAGCGTGCTAGCGGGTGCAGATACGCAGTATTTT. The whole variable domain, filled in from reference TRBV9 and TRBJ2-3, reads DSGVTQTPKHLITATGQRVTLRCSPRSGDLSVYWYQQSLDQGLQFLIQYYNGEERAKGNILERFSAQQFPDLHSELNLSSLELGDSALYFCASSVLAGADTQYFGPGTRLTVL.

V gene TRBV4-3 combines with J gene TRBJ2-7, with 10 bases lining up with TRBD1. Losses at the gene ends were 0 bases for V and 4 bases for J; bases not matched to a gene: 12. This CDR3 spans 18 amino acids. CDR1 and CDR2 (germline): LGHNA, YSLEER. The CDR3 DNA reads TGCGCCAGCAGCCAAGAGTATCCCCCCGGGGACAGGGGTTACGAGCAGTACTTC. Amino acid sequence: CASSQEYPPGDRGYEQYF.

This sequence joins TRBV7-2 and TRBJ1-2; TRBD1 is a possible D gene (5 bases). Germline CDR1 and CDR2: SGHTA and FQGNSA. The CDR3 is made up of 15 amino acids. V was clipped by 3 bases and J by 4 bases, with 15 bases between them. DNA of the CDR3: TGTGCCAGCAGCTTTAAAGTGGAGGGGAGCTATGGCTACACCTTC. Protein: CASSFKVEGSYGYTF.

This clone was seen a few times. The chain recombines TRBV2 with TRBJ1-6; D is unresolved. The V end was cut by 6 bases, the J end by 7 bases, with 4 bases between. CDR3 length: 11 residues. Germline CDR1 is SNHLY and CDR2 is FYNNEI. CDR3 in amino acids: CASRGNSPLHF. The CDR3 DNA is TGTGCCAGCAGGGGCAATTCACCCCTCCACTTT.

This chain links TRBV2 with TRBJ1-5; a weak D match, TRBD1 (6 bases). This CDR3 has 13 residues. Germline values: CDR1 SNHLY, CDR2 FYNNEI. Trimming pared 8 bases from V and 2 bases from J, leaving 10 bases between. CDR3 residues: CASGRQGNQPQHF. Written as DNA, the CDR3 is TGTGCCAGCGGGAGACAGGGCAATCAGCCCCAGCATTTT.

This clone was seen ten or more times. The CDR3 sequence: CASSPLLLQANVLTF. The CDR3 DNA sequence: TGTGCCAGCAGCCCGTTGTTACTACAGGCCAACGTCCTGACTTTC. The rearrangement uses TRBV9 and TRBJ2-6; D not certain. The germline CDR1 and CDR2 sequences are SGDLS and YYNGEE. Deletions cut 4 bases from V and 6 bases from J, with 14 bases between. This CDR3 is built from 15 residues.

The V call is TRBV18, the J call TRBJ2-5, with no clear D. V gave up 0 bases and J gave up 5 bases, with 10 bases separating them. From germline, CDR1 is KGHSH and CDR2 LQKENI. CDR3 length equals 14 residues. The CDR3 loop is CASSPPVAGETQYF. As DNA, the CDR3 is TGTGCCAGCTCACCACCGGTGGCCGGGGAGACCCAGTACTTC.

This chain uses TRBV27 with TRBJ2-3, with 7 bases identical to TRBD2. Germline CDR1 reads MNHEY; CDR2 reads SMNVEV (reference sequence). V was pared by 5 bases and J by 0 bases, with 8 bases of the junction left unmatched. This CDR3 has 16 amino acids. The CDR3 sequence: CASSLLAGYSTDTQYF. The CDR3 nucleotides are TGTGCCAGCAGTCTCTTAGCGGGTTATAGCACAGATACGCAGTATTTT.

This chain links TRBV18 with TRBJ1-5; D not resolved. Looked up from germline, CDR1 is KGHSH and CDR2 is LQKENI. The CDR3 length is 13 residues. The ends were cut back, 2 bases at V and 4 bases at J, with 6 bases in the middle. CDR3 bases: TGTGCCAGCTCACCAAGGAGGAATCAGCCCCAGCATTTT. It yields the protein CASSPRRNQPQHF.

The J gene is TRBJ1-1, the V gene TRBV30; D is possibly TRBD1 (6 bases). This CDR3 comprises 14 residues. Germline V gene sequence: CDR1 GTSNPN, CDR2 SVGIG (reference sequence). The V and J ends lost 3 bases and 2 bases respectively, with 13 bases between them. The CDR3 is CAWRGPGHNTEAFF. CDR3 DNA sequence: TGTGCCTGGAGAGGACCGGGACACAACACTGAAGCTTTCTTT. Full variable domain (outside the CDR3, taken from reference TRBV30 and TRBJ1-1): SQTIHQWPATLVQPVGSPLSLECTVEGTSNPNLYWYRQAAGRGLQLLFYSVGIGQISSEVPQNLSASRPQDRQFILSSKKLLLSDSGFYLCAWRGPGHNTEAFFGQGTRLTVV.

The V gene is TRBV15, the J gene TRBJ1-1; the D is unclear. There are 14 residues in the CDR3. CDR1 and CDR2 (germline): LNHNV, YYDKDF (reference sequence). V lost 0 bases and J lost 1, with 6 bases in between. The CDR3, as DNA: TGTGCCACCAGCAGAGATCCGGGGAACACTGAAGCTTTCTTT. Residues: CATSRDPGNTEAFF.

The genes are TRBV2 and TRBJ1-1; D might be TRBD1 (5 bases). The germline V gene encodes CDR1 SNHLY and CDR2 FYNNEI. Trimming took 10 bases from V and 1 from J, leaving 13 bases between them. The length of the CDR3 is 13 residues. This CDR3 reads CATQAFENTEAFF. CDR3 DNA: TGTGCCACACAGGCATTCGAGAACACTGAAGCTTTCTTT.

The rearrangement links TRBV30 to TRBJ1-2, with 7 bases lining up with TRBD1. Losses at the gene ends were 3 bases for V and 10 bases for J; bases not matched to a gene: 11. The germline CDR1 and CDR2 sequences are GTSNPN and SVGIG (reference sequence). The CDR3 extends over 13 amino acids. Here the CDR3 DNA reads TGTGCCTGGAGCGGGACCGGACAGGCCTTCTACACCTTC. It is translated as CAWSGTGQAFYTF. Full variable domain (missing parts from reference TRBV30 and TRBJ1-2): SQTIHQWPATLVQPVGSPLSLECTVEGTSNPNLYWYRQAAGRGLQLLFYSVGIGQISSEVPQNLSASRPQDRQFILSSKKLLLSDSGFYLCAWSGTGQAFYTFGSGTRLTVV.

The V gene is TRBV19, the J gene TRBJ2-2, with TRBD1 identical over 9 bases. Germline V CDR1 and CDR2: LNHDA, SQIVND (reference sequence). The CDR3 totals 15 residues. With V trimmed by 5 bases and J by 7 bases, 8 bases remained unmatched. CDR3 amino acids: CASSQPGQGIGELFF. As DNA, the CDR3 is TGTGCCAGTAGTCAACCGGGACAGGGCATCGGGGAGCTGTTTTTT.

This chain links TRBV28 with TRBJ2-7, with TRBD2 matching 8 bases. CDR1 is MDHEN and CDR2 is SYDVKM in the germline V gene. The CDR3 is 14 residues long. V was clipped by 6 bases and J by 5 bases; unmatched bases: 9. CDR3 sequence reads: CASRSGSDTNEQYF. DNA for the CDR3: TGTGCCAGCAGGAGCGGGAGTGATACGAACGAGCAGTACTTC. Full variable domain (outside the CDR3, taken from reference TRBV28 and TRBJ2-7): DVKVTQSSRYLVKRTGEKVFLECVQDMDHENMFWYRQDPGLGLRLIYFSYDVKMKEKGDIPEGYSVSREKKERFSLILESASTNQTSMYLCASRSGSDTNEQYFGPGTRLTVT.

This sequence joins TRBV4-3 and TRBJ2-1, with 8 bases aligning to TRBD1. This CDR3 region has 15 residues. After removal of 3 bases from V and 5 bases from J, the junction contained 6 bases not matched to a gene. Per the germline V gene, CDR1 is LGHNA and CDR2 is YSLEER. CDR3 in DNA: TGCGCCAGCAGCCATGCCGGGACAGGTCACAATGAGCAGTTCTTC. Translating gives CASSHAGTGHNEQFF.

The chain uses TRBV6-6 and TRBJ2-7; the match to TRBD2 covers 10 bases. V lost 7 bases to trimming and J lost 0 bases; unmatched junction nucleotides: 3. Germline CDR1 MNHNY, CDR2 SVGAGI (reference sequence). This CDR3 has 14 residues. CDR3 coding DNA: TGTGCCAGCAACATAGCGGGGGGCTCCTACGAGCAGTACTTC. Translated: CASNIAGGSYEQYF.

The J gene is TRBJ2-1, the V gene TRBV7-6; 15 bases line up with TRBD2. Germline-derived CDR1 and CDR2 are SGHVS and FNYEAQ. Germline trimming cut 0 bases from V and 8 bases from J; bases unmatched to any gene: 2. The CDR3 loop spans 16 amino acids. The CDR3 loop is CASSLAGLAGGDEQFF. The CDR3 DNA reads as TGTGCCAGCAGCTTAGCGGGACTAGCGGGAGGAGATGAGCAGTTCTTC.